This entry lists 9 T cell receptor beta chains sequenced from one sample in a study of Graves' ophthalmopathy and Graves' hyperthyroidism. As the template, RNA transcripts were used to amplify TCR beta CDR3 regions. Investigators did first-round RT-PCR with HTBI primers, then second-round multiplex PCR. TCRdb processed the multiplex PCR reads anew with MiXCR; each CDR3 protein has one entry. Counted here are some 370,000 distinct CDR3 sequences, roughly a sixth occurring once; the ten biggest clones make up roughly 2.6%. The sample was peripheral blood. The receptors were gathered from an adult woman with stable Graves' hyperthyroidism.

About this clonotype itself: An end of the junction differs from the germline gene, which may be a read error. The J gene is TRBJ2-7, the V gene TRBV7-2; TRBD2 matches 8 bases. CDR1 and CDR2 from the germline V gene are SGHTA and FQGNSA. There are 17 residues in the CDR3. CDR3 sequence (DNA): TGTGCCAGCAGCTTAGCTGCCGGGACTAGGACCAACTACGGGCAGTACTTC. Translating gives CASSLAAGTRTNYGQYF.

This clonotype was detected ten times or more. This chain connects TRBV30 to TRBJ1-5, with 8 bases fitting TRBD1. Germline trimming cut 1 base from V and 6 bases from J; bases unmatched to any gene: 8. Germline V lookup: CDR1 GTSNPN, CDR2 SVGIG (reference sequence). The CDR3 spans 15 residues. The DNA of the CDR3 is TGTGCCTGGAGTGCTGGGACAGGTCGGGGTCAGCCCCAGCATTTT. It yields the protein CAWSAGTGRGQPQHF.

This clonotype was observed many times. The V and J genes are TRBV11-2 and TRBJ2-7; 10 nucleotides align to TRBD2. V was clipped by 1 base and J by 2 bases; unmatched bases: 8. This CDR3 comprises 17 residues. The germline V gene has CDR1 SGHAT and CDR2 FQNNGV. The CDR3: CASSLGTDTSGAYEQYF. CDR3 nucleotide sequence: TGTGCCAGCAGCTTAGGGACGGACACTAGCGGGGCCTACGAGCAGTACTTC.

This clonotype has a count of ten or more. The genes are TRBV28 and TRBJ2-7; TRBD2 agrees at 9 bases. This CDR3 has 18 amino acids. Germline values: CDR1 MDHEN, CDR2 SYDVKM. Trimming at V came to 7 bases and at J to 2 bases, leaving 18 bases not matched to a gene. For the CDR3, the DNA is TGTGCCAGCAAAGCCACCCACTCGGTGATAGCGGGGGCCTACGAGCAGTACTTC. Protein: CASKATHSVIAGAYEQYF.

The chain recombines TRBV30 with TRBJ1-5, with D possibly TRBD1 on 5 matching bases. CDR1 is GTSNPN and CDR2 is SVGIG in the germline V gene (reference sequence). This CDR3 region has 13 residues. V was clipped by 2 bases and J by 2 bases, with 7 bases between them. CDR3 DNA sequence: TGTGCCTGGAGTTTGGGGGGCAATCAGCCCCAGCATTTT. As protein: CAWSLGGNQPQHF.

This clonotype was counted at least ten times. The rearrangement links TRBV9 to TRBJ1-1; perhaps TRBD1 as D (6 bases). CDR3 size: 15 residues. V gave up 10 bases and J gave up 0 bases, with 19 bases separating them. CDR1 and CDR2 (germline): SGDLS, YYNGEE. As DNA, the CDR3 is TGTGCCTCCTCACGGGGGGGCTCCATGAACACTGAAGCTTTCTTT. Residues: CASSRGGSMNTEAFF.

This rearrangement joins TRBV7-6 to TRBJ2-7, with TRBD2 identical over 9 bases. There are 16 residues in the CDR3. Germline CDR1 and CDR2: SGHVS and FNYEAQ. The V and J ends lost 1 base and 2 bases, in that order; junction bases with no gene match: 6. The CDR3 DNA sequence: TGTGCCAGCAGCTTAGGAGATAGCGGGAGCACCTACGAGCAGTACGTC. It encodes CASSLGDSGSTYEQYV.

Many counts were recorded for this clonotype. The V and J genes are TRBV5-1 and TRBJ2-5; a weak D match, TRBD2 (6 bases). The CDR3 has 14 amino acids. Germline CDR1 is SGHRS and CDR2 is YFSETQ. Deletions cut 5 bases from V and 2 bases from J, with 13 bases between. The CDR3 region has the DNA TGCGCCAGCAGGAGCGGTGCGGGACAAGAGACCCAGTACTTC. This translates into CASRSGAGQETQYF.

This clonotype has ten or more counts. The J gene is TRBJ1-1, the V gene TRBV10-3; 7 nucleotides align to TRBD1. V shed 1 base, J shed 6 bases, and the junction held 5 bases outside the gene matches. Germline V gene data show CDR1 as ENHRY and CDR2 as SYGVKD. The CDR3 contains 14 residues. Written as DNA, the CDR3 is TGTGCCATCAGTGAGTACAGGGGTTCCGCTGAAGCTTTCTTT. Amino acids: CAISEYRGSAEAFF.